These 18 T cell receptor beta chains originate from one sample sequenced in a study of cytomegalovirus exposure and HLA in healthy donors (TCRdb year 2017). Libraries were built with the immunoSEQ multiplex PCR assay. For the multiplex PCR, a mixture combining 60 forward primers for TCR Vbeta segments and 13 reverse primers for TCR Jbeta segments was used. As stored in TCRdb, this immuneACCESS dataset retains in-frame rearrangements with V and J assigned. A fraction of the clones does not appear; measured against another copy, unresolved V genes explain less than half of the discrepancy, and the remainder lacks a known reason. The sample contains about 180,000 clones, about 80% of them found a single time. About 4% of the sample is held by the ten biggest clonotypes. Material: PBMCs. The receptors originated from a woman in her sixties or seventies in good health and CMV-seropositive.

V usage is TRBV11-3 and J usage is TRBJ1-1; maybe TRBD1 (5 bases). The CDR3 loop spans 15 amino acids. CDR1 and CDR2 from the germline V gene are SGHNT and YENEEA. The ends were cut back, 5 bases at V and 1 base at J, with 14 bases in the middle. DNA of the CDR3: TGTGCCAGCAGCCCGCGGGGGGGTGCGAACACTGAAGCTTTCTTT. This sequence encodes CASSPRGGANTEAFF.

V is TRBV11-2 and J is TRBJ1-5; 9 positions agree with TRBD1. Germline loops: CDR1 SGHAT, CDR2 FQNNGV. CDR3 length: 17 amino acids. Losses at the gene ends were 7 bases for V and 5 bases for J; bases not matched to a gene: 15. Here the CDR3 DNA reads TGTGCCAGCATCTACTATCACCGGACAGGGGAGGATCAGCCCCAGCATTTT. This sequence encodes CASIYYHRTGEDQPQHF.

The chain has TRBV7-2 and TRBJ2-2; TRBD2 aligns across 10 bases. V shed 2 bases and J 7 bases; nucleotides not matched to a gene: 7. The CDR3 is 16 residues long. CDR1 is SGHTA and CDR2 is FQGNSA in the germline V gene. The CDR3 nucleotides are TGTGCCAGCAGCTTATTCCTAGCGGGAGCTGGCGGGGAGCTGTTTTTT. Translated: CASSLFLAGAGGELFF.

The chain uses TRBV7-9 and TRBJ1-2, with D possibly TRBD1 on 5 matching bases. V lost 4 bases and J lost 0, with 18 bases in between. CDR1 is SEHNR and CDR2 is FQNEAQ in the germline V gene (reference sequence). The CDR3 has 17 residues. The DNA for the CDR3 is TGTGCCAGCAGCTCCAGACCCGGGACTCCTGCTAACTATGGCTACACCTTC. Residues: CASSSRPGTPANYGYTF.

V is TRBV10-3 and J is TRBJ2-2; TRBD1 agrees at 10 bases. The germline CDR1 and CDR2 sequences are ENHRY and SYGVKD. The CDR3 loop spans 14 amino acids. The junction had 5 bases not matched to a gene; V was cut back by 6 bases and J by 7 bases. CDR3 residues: CAIRVDRGSGELFF. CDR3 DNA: TGTGCCATCAGAGTGGACAGGGGGAGCGGGGAGCTGTTTTTT.

The CDR3 reads CASSYLPGAGAFF. The CDR3 nucleotides are TGTGCCAGCAGTTACCTCCCAGGGGCGGGAGCTTTCTTT. The chain uses TRBV6-5 and TRBJ1-1, with D tentatively TRBD1 (6 bases). The CDR3 is 13 amino acids. Germline V gene lookup returns CDR1 MNHEY and CDR2 SVGAGI. Trimming took 2 bases from V and 10 from J, leaving 14 bases between them.

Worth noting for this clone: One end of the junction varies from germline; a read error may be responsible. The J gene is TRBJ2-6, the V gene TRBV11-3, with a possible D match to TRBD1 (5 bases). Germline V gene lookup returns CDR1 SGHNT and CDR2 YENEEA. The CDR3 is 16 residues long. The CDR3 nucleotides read TGTGCCAGCAGCTTAGGGTCAGGGTCTGGGGCCAACGGCCTGACTTTC. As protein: CASSLGSGSGANGLTF. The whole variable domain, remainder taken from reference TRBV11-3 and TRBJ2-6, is EAGVVQSPRYKIIEKKQPVAFWCNPISGHNTLYWYLQNLGQGPELLIRYENEEAVDDSQLPKDRFSAERLKGVDSTLKIQPAELGDSAVYLCASSLGSGSGANGLTFGAGSRLTVL.

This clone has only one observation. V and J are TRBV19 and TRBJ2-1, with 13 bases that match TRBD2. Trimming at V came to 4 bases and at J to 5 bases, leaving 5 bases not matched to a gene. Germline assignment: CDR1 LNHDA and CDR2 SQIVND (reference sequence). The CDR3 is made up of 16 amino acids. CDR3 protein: CASSTMGLAGNNEQFF. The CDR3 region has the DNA TGTGCCAGTAGTACGATGGGACTAGCGGGGAACAATGAGCAGTTCTTC.

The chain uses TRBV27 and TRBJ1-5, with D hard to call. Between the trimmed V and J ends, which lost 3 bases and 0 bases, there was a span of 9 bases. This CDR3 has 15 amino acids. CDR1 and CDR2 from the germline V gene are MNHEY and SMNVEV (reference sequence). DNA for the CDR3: TGTGCCAGCAGTTTTGTGGGCCTTAGCAATCAGCCCCAGCATTTT. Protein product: CASSFVGLSNQPQHF.

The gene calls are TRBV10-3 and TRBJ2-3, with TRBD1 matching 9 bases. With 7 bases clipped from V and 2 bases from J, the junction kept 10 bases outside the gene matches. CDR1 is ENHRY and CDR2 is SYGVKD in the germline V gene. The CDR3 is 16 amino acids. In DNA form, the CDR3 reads TGTGCCATCACGCGAGGGACAGGGTGGGACACAGATACGCAGTATTTT. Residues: CAITRGTGWDTDTQYF.

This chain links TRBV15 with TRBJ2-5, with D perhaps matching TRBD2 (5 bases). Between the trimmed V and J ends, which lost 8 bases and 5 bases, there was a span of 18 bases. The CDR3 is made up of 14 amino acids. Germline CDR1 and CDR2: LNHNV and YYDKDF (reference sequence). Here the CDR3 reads CATAVGGFGETQYF. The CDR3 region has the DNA TGTGCCACCGCAGTAGGAGGCTTCGGGGAGACCCAGTACTTC.

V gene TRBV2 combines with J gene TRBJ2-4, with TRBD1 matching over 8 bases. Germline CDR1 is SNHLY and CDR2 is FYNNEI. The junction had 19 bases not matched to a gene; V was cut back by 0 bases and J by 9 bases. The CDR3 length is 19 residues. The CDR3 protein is CASSEALDRVDIKCSIQYF. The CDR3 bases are TGTGCCAGCAGTGAAGCCCTGGACAGGGTGGATATAAAGTGTTCCATTCAGTACTTC.

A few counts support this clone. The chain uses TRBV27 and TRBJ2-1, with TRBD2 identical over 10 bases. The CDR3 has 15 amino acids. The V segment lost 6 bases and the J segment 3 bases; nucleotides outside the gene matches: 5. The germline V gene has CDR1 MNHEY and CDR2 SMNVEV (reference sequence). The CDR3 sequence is CASRSEREGYNEQFF. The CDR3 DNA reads TGTGCCAGCAGATCGGAGCGGGAGGGCTACAATGAGCAGTTCTTC.

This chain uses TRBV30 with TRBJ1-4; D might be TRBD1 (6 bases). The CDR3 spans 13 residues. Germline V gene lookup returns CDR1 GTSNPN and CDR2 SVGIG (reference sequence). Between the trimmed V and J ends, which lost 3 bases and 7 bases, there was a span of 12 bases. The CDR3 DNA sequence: TGTGCCTGGAGCCCCAGGGGACCTGAAAAACTGTTTTTT. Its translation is CAWSPRGPEKLFF. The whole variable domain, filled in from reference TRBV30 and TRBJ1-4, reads SQTIHQWPATLVQPVGSPLSLECTVEGTSNPNLYWYRQAAGRGLQLLFYSVGIGQISSEVPQNLSASRPQDRQFILSSKKLLLSDSGFYLCAWSPRGPEKLFFGSGTQLSVL.

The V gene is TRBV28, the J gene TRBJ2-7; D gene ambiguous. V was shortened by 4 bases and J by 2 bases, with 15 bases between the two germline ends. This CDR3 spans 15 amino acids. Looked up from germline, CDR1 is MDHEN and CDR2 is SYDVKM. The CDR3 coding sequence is TGTGCCAGCAGTTACCGCTCCAGTGAGGCCTACGAGCAGTACTTC. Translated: CASSYRSSEAYEQYF.

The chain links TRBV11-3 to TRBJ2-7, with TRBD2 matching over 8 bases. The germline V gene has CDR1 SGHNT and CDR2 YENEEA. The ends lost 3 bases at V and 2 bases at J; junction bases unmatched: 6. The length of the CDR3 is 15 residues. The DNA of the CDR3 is TGTGCCAGCAGCTTTGGCGGGGGGCCGCCCTACGAGCAGTACTTC. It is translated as CASSFGGGPPYEQYF. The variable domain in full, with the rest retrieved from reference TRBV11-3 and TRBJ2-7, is EAGVVQSPRYKIIEKKQPVAFWCNPISGHNTLYWYLQNLGQGPELLIRYENEEAVDDSQLPKDRFSAERLKGVDSTLKIQPAELGDSAVYLCASSFGGGPPYEQYFGPGTRLTVT.

This chain's CDR3 is CASNKADYGSPLHF. Here the CDR3 DNA reads TGTGCCAGCAACAAGGCCGACTACGGTTCACCCCTCCACTTT. The V call is TRBV2, the J call TRBJ1-6, with unresolved D. The CDR3 is made up of 14 amino acids. V lost 7 bases and J 9 bases, leaving 16 bases between the germline ends. Germline V gene sequence: CDR1 SNHLY, CDR2 FYNNEI.

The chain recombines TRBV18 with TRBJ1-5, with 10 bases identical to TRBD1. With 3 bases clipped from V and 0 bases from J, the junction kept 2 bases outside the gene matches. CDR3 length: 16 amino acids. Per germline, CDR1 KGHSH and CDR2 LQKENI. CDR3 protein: CASSPGTGASNQPQHF. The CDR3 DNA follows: TGTGCCAGCTCACCGGGGACAGGGGCTAGCAATCAGCCCCAGCATTTT.